This T cell receptor beta chain was identified in a study of cytomegalovirus exposure and HLA in healthy donors. Study-wide points: By HLA locus, TCR association rates varied in a later analysis, with DRB1 showing the most and HLA-C the fewest. An analysis done earlier found most TCR beta V segments productive about 87% or about 30% of the time.

Deletions cut 4 bases from V and 2 bases from J, with 9 bases between. Germline-derived CDR1 and CDR2 are SQVTM and ANQGSEA. The CDR3 sequence is 12 residues long. PCR amplification relied on 60 Vbeta primers (plus 13 Jbeta primers). The assay was immunoSEQ multiplex PCR, and TCRdb's table has in-frame clones only and misses some. There are fewer than 150,000 clones in the sample; approximately 67% occur only once, and 8% to 10% lies in the top ten. With regard to this clone: Its antigen remains unknown.

Input material: PBMCs. The source is a young man in good health and CMV-seropositive. V usage is TRBV29-1 and J usage is TRBJ2-7; D is possibly TRBD1 (6 bases). The CDR3 DNA reads as TGCAGCGTTGTCGGACAGCCCTACGAGCAGTACTTC. Residues: CSVVGQPYEQYF.